The rows below give T cell receptor beta chains drawn from one sample of a study of response to subunit inactivated influenza vaccine. MiXCR, applied by TCRdb to the RT-PCR reads, yields one record per CDR3 protein. The sample consists of about half a million distinct CDR3 sequences, roughly 23% of them appearing once. The specimen comprised CD4+ T cells sorted from PBMCs, sampled around 5 days after vaccination. The origin of the receptors is a man aged 50 or older who received an inactivated influenza vaccine. Each CDR3 is given without its conserved first and last residue.

V	J	CDR3
TRBV14	TRBJ1-4	ASSQAATGVEKLF
TRBV29-1	TRBJ2-1	SVERLAGANEQF
TRBV15	TRBJ2-7	ATSPQHRVSYEQY
TRBV20-1	TRBJ2-2	SARGPLGLAGPGELF
TRBV7-9	TRBJ1-1	ASSYPAQLNTEAF
TRBV20-1	TRBJ2-1	SATDRFLEQF
TRBV6-5	TRBJ2-3	ASSYDLGEDTQY
TRBV6-4	TRBJ2-1	ASSRLAGGLRVSYNEQF
TRBV11-2	TRBJ2-1	ASSLVSLVGNEQF
TRBV28	TRBJ2-7	ASSLTAGGLEQY
TRBV20-1	TRBJ2-1	SAETSGSEQF
TRBV7-9	TRBJ1-1	ASSLALRPLNTEAF
TRBV15	TRBJ2-1	ATSTSRDSYNEQF
TRBV5-1	TRBJ2-4	ASSLLGTGVVDIQY
TRBV4-3	TRBJ2-4	ASSQAWGLGIQY
TRBV21-1	TRBJ2-5	ASSNPSGGVETQY
TRBV6-1	TRBJ2-5	ASRRFQETQY
TRBV29-1	TRBJ2-2	SARVAGGPIGELF
TRBV10-3	TRBJ2-2	AITAGETGELF
TRBV5-1	TRBJ2-7	ASSLAGRARREQY
TRBV4-2	TRBJ2-1	ASSQDLALYNEQF
TRBV5-5	TRBJ1-6	ASSLLQGVNNSPLH
TRBV12-3/TRBV12-4	TRBJ1-5	ASRLRDADQPQH
TRBV4-1	TRBJ2-7	ASSLGTGRDEQY
TRBV29-1	TRBJ2-1	SVPRGGGATYNEQF
TRBV11-2	TRBJ2-5	ASSLGIGTGLRVETQY
TRBV5-5	TRBJ1-4	ASSHPGQGNEKLF
TRBV3-1	TRBJ2-5	ASEGPGRQETQY
TRBV20-1	TRBJ1-5	SASDGTAQPQH
TRBV19	TRBJ2-3	ASTTSGSGTDTQY
TRBV6-1	TRBJ2-1	ASTRTSGTRYNEQF
TRBV7-2	TRBJ1-6	ASSARAGNNSPLH
TRBV15	TRBJ2-1	ATSRALRGLNEQF
TRBV2	TRBJ2-5	ASSEPKTGDTSRQTQY
TRBV7-9	TRBJ2-1	ASSSTNEQF
TRBV28	TRBJ2-7	ASTNLRGTYEQY
TRBV20-1	TRBJ2-2	SAKTEWGSGRLNTGELF
TRBV7-9	TRBJ1-4	ASRSGVDEKLF
TRBV6-1	TRBJ2-5	AIIQGGQETQY
TRBV15	TRBJ1-5	ATSGFDQPQH
TRBV10-3	TRBJ2-3	AISVSEQTDTQY
TRBV10-3	TRBJ2-2	AISGGTPGELF
TRBV7-9	TRBJ2-7	ASSNLPGSYEQY
TRBV10-3	TRBJ2-3	AISTADLSTDTQY
TRBV20-1	TRBJ2-1	SARDPRDPRDNEQF
TRBV6-1	TRBJ1-5	ATRGGLDQPQH
TRBV6-2/TRBV6-3	TRBJ2-1	ASSPLGSEQF
TRBV7-2	TRBJ1-6	ASSPDRVPNSPLH
TRBV4-2	TRBJ2-7	ASSLGTTNYEQY
TRBV5-1	TRBJ2-1	ASSVGTSGRAQRNEQF